This T cell receptor (beta chain) derives from a study of shared clonotypes between healthy human individuals. The wider study: Used for every donor were three CD4 naive, three CD4 memory, two CD8 naive and one CD8 memory plate.

Trimming pared 3 bases from V and 0 bases from J, leaving 8 bases between. The V gene's germline CDR1 is LNHDA and CDR2 SQIVND (reference sequence). There are 14 residues in the CDR3. On this clone itself: The same CDR3 arises from other DNA sequences in this sample as well.

Samples underwent the assay at deep level. Data came from immunoSEQ multiplex PCR; TCRdb stores just in-frame clones and leaves some out. The sample carries 950,000 to 1,100,000 clones, about 77% recorded once. The sequenced sample was memory CD4+ T cells sorted from blood. Indicated subset: CD45RA-negative fraction. This clonotype was obtained from a man aged 18 to 30 in good health. The V gene is TRBV19, the J gene TRBJ1-2, with D perhaps TRBD1 (6 bases). The CDR3 sequence is CASSIRGANYGYTF. In DNA form, the CDR3 reads TGTGCCAGTAGTATCAGGGGAGCTAACTATGGCTACACCTTC.